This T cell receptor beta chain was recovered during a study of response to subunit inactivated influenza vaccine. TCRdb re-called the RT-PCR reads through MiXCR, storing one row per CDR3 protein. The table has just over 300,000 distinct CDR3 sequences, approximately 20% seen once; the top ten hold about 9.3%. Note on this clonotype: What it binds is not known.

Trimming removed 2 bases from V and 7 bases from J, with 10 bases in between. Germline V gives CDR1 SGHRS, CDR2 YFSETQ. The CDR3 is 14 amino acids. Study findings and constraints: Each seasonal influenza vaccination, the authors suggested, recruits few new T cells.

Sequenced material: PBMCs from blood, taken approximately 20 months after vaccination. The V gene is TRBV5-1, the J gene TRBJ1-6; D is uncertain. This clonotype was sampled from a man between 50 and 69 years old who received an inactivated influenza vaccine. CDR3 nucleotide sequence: TGCGCCAGCAGCTTCGGGGAGATCAATTCACCCCTCCACTTT. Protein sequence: CASSFGEINSPLHF.